A selection of T cell receptor beta chains follows, all from one sample in a study of CD8 T cells in Susac syndrome. TCRdb reanalysed the immunoSEQ multiplex PCR reads using MiXCR and keeps one entry per CDR3 protein. This table holds 200,000 to 250,000 distinct CDR3 sequences, around 95% found once. The sequenced sample consisted of CD4+ T cells from PBMCs. The receptor source for this set is a human donor with multiple sclerosis. The CDR3 runs from the conserved cysteine through the conserved F or W. Fields, in order: J gene, V gene, D gene, clone size, CDR3 DNA, CDR3 protein. D genes are given only for firm matches. Rows may omit the clone size; those that give it use once, few, many or a size class.

TRBJ1-6	TRBV6-5	TRBD1	-	TGTGCCAGCAGTTACTCCGGAGGGACAGTGAGAAATTCACCCCTCCACTTT	CASSYSGGTVRNSPLHF
TRBJ2-5	TRBV27	-	-	TGTGCCACCTCCGAAGGGGCGGGATACCAAGAGACCCAGTACTTC	CATSEGAGYQETQYF
TRBJ2-7	TRBV20-1	TRBD1	-	TGCAGTGCTAGGACAGGGCACGAGCAGTACTTC	CSARTGHEQYF
TRBJ2-3	TRBV20-1	-	-	TGCAGTGCTACGGTTTCTCGGGGGGCCACAGATACGCAGTATTTT	CSATVSRGATDTQYF
TRBJ1-2	TRBV3-1	TRBD1	-	TGTGCCAGCAGCCAAGGGTGGACAGGAAATAATGGCTACACCTTC	CASSQGWTGNNGYTF
TRBJ2-7	TRBV15	-	-	TGTGCCACCAGCAGAGATCTAATGGGTTGGGAGCAGTACTTC	CATSRDLMGWEQYF
TRBJ1-1	TRBV12-3/TRBV12-4	-	few	TGTGCCAGCAGTTTACAGGGCGTGAACACTGAAGCTTTCTTT	CASSLQGVNTEAFF
TRBJ1-5	TRBV6-5	-	-	TGTGCCACCACCGAAGGGCCTAGCAATCAGCCCCAGCATTTT	CATTEGPSNQPQHF
TRBJ1-5	TRBV4-2	TRBD1	-	TGTGCCAGCAGCCTTACAGGGGCGGGTCAGCCCCAGCATTTT	CASSLTGAGQPQHF
TRBJ2-1	TRBV6-1	TRBD2	-	TGTGCCAGCAGTAAACTAGCGGGGGGCTCCTACAATGAGCAGTTCTTC	CASSKLAGGSYNEQFF
TRBJ1-3	TRBV3-1	-	-	TGTGCCAGCAGGAGGGGAAACACCATATATTTT	CASRRGNTIYF
TRBJ2-3	TRBV29-1	-	-	TGCAGCGTTGGGATGGTCTACGGTGAGCAGTATTTT	CSVGMVYGEQYF
TRBJ2-2	TRBV6-5	-	-	TGTGCCAGCAGTGGCACCGGGGAGCTGTTTTTT	CASSGTGELFF
TRBJ1-5	TRBV20-1	TRBD1	-	TGCAGTGCTAGAGTCCCGGGACAGGGGAGTCAGCCCCAGCATTTT	CSARVPGQGSQPQHF
TRBJ2-5	TRBV15	TRBD2	-	TGTGCCACCCAACCGGGAGGGCGGACGGGGCAGACCCAGTACTTC	CATQPGGRTGQTQYF
TRBJ2-5	TRBV12-5	TRBD1	-	TGTGCTAGTGGTCTGGGACAGGGTCTCGAGACCCAGTACTTC	CASGLGQGLETQYF
TRBJ2-7	TRBV28	TRBD2	few	TGTGCCAGCAGTCCCGGACTAGCGGGAACCTACGAGCAGTACTTC	CASSPGLAGTYEQYF
TRBJ2-7	TRBV20-1	-	-	TGCAGTGCTAGAGTCGACTCTCTAGGGGGTCGAGACGAGCAGTACTTC	CSARVDSLGGRDEQYF
TRBJ2-7	TRBV7-2	-	-	TGTGCCAGCAGCTTTACCTACGAGCAGTACTTC	CASSFTYEQYF
TRBJ2-7	TRBV5-1	TRBD1	-	TGCGCCAGCAGCGCCGGACAGGGGAACGAGCAGTACTTC	CASSAGQGNEQYF
TRBJ2-5	TRBV29-1	TRBD2	-	TGCAGCGTGCGACTAGCGGGAGGGGCTAAAGAGACCCAGTACTTC	CSVRLAGGAKETQYF
TRBJ1-2	TRBV24-1	-	-	TGTGCCACCTATGACAGTGTCTATGGCTACACCTTC	CATYDSVYGYTF
TRBJ1-5	TRBV19	TRBD1	-	TGTGCCAGTCAGGACAGGGAGGAACAGCCCCAGCATTTT	CASQDREEQPQHF
TRBJ2-4	TRBV20-1	TRBD2	-	TGCAGTGCGAGCCTAGCGGGGAACAAAAACATTCAGTACTTC	CSASLAGNKNIQYF
TRBJ2-1	TRBV29-1	TRBD2	-	TGCAGCGTAGGGACTAGCGGGAGGGCCAATGAGCAGTTCTTC	CSVGTSGRANEQFF
TRBJ1-2	TRBV5-6	TRBD1	-	TGTGCCAGCAGCATCGGACAGGGCACTCGTGGCTACACCTTC	CASSIGQGTRGYTF
TRBJ1-1	TRBV20-1	TRBD1	-	TGCAGTGCTGGACACAGGGGAGGGAACACTGAAGCTTTCTTT	CSAGHRGGNTEAFF
TRBJ2-1	TRBV29-1	TRBD2	-	TGCAGCGTTGTCCCGGGACTAGCGGGAAGTTTCTACAATGAGCAGTTCTTC	CSVVPGLAGSFYNEQFF
TRBJ2-1	TRBV7-2	-	-	TGTGCCAGCAGCCCACCGGGACGGACCTACAATGAGCAGTTCTTC	CASSPPGRTYNEQFF
TRBJ2-5	TRBV30	TRBD2	-	TGTGCCTGGAGTGTACATCGACTAGCTCAAGAGACCCAGTACTTC	CAWSVHRLAQETQYF
TRBJ1-5	TRBV27	-	-	TGTGCCAGGGCCGCAGGGGTTTTTAGTCAGCCCCAGCATTTT	CARAAGVFSQPQHF
TRBJ2-3	TRBV27	-	-	TGTGCCAGCAGTTTTGAGGGAAGAGATACGCAGTATTTT	CASSFEGRDTQYF
TRBJ2-1	TRBV20-1	TRBD2	-	TGCAGTGCTAGTGTGGGGCTAGCGGGCCTTTACAATGAGCAGTTCTTC	CSASVGLAGLYNEQFF
TRBJ1-6	TRBV27	TRBD1	-	TGTGCCAGCAGTAGTTCAGGGGGCAGGGTGAATTCACCCCTCCACTTT	CASSSSGGRVNSPLHF
TRBJ2-5	TRBV29-1	-	-	TGCAGCGTTGATGGGGGCCCTTTCCAAGAGACCCAGTACTTC	CSVDGGPFQETQYF
TRBJ2-3	TRBV24-1	TRBD2	-	TGTGCCACCAGTGCGGCTAGCGGGGGTACAGATACGCAGTATTTT	CATSAASGGTDTQYF
TRBJ2-7	TRBV4-1	-	-	TGCGCCAGCAGCCAAGTTTCCTGGCAGTACGAGCAGTACTTC	CASSQVSWQYEQYF